This T cell receptor beta chain was sequenced during a study of CD8 T cells in ankylosing spondylitis. The V segment lost 1 base and the J segment 2 bases; nucleotides outside the gene matches: 2. CDR1 and CDR2 from the germline V gene are SGHRS and YFSETQ. The CDR3 is 15 residues long. Molecular-barcoded quantitative 5'-RACE produced these TCR beta libraries. TCRdb re-derived calls from the 5' RACE reads in MiXCR, one entry per CDR3 protein. The table includes 250,000 to 350,000 distinct CDR3 sequences, about 20% detected once. The chain is built from TRBV5-1 and TRBJ2-4; 8 nucleotides line up with TRBD2. Material for sequencing was blood, either unsorted or a sorted T cell fraction (not recorded which). The sequence derives from a male donor with ankylosing spondylitis or in good health (not recorded which). The CDR3 protein is CASSLREGTKNIQYF. CDR3 sequence (DNA): TGCGCCAGCAGCTTGCGGGAGGGTACCAAAAACATTCAGTACTTC.